A single TCR beta chain is shown here with its context. This entry comes from a study of T cells in Graves' hyperthyroidism and ophthalmopathy. Exclusion of a patient resulted from uncontrolled infection, other autoimmune disease, pregnancy or lactation. V was cut by 8 bases and J by 7 bases, with 17 bases left in between. This CDR3 is 13 amino acids long. What was amplified from RNA transcripts were TCR beta CDR3 regions. The primer set for the first-round RT-PCR of the TCR CDR3 was HTBI. A single record per CDR3 protein comes from TCRdb applying MiXCR to the multiplex PCR reads. Of about 480,000 distinct CDR3 sequences in the sample, 22% were seen once.

Sequenced input: blood. The clonotype originates from a woman in her 70s with Graves' ophthalmopathy. The V and J genes are TRBV12-3 or TRBV12-4 and TRBJ1-2; D might be TRBD1 (5 bases). CDR3 DNA: TGTGCCAGCGGTGGATCCGGGGCTGCTGGCTACACCTTC. It specifies CASGGSGAAGYTF.